This T cell receptor (beta chain) was sequenced during a study of CD8 T cells in Susac syndrome. The authors sequenced TCR beta from blood CD8+ and CD4+ T cells. Patients with Susac syndrome showed fulfilment of recently defined diagnostic criteria for definite or probable disease. Reverse transcription used about 0.5 to 1 ug RNA and random hexamers. TCRdb recomputed calls from the immunoSEQ multiplex PCR reads with MiXCR, one row per CDR3 protein. The table lists hundreds of thousands of distinct CDR3 sequences, 94% of them singletons. What was sequenced was CD4+ T cells from PBMCs. The receptor was isolated from a human donor with Susac syndrome.

The chain's CDR3 is CASSLGGTARNYEQYF. The CDR3 nucleotides read TGTGCCAGCAGCTTGGGAGGGACAGCGAGGAATTACGAGCAGTACTTC. The rearrangement joins TRBV5-4 to TRBJ2-7, with 7 bases identical to TRBD1. Trimming at V came to 0 bases and at J to 4 bases, leaving 10 bases not matched to a gene. This CDR3 spans 16 amino acids. The germline V gene encodes CDR1 SGHNT and CDR2 YYREEE (reference sequence).